This passage covers 29 T cell receptor beta chains from one sample sequenced in a study of cytomegalovirus exposure and HLA in healthy donors. Generated by immunoSEQ multiplex PCR, the TCRdb table keeps only in-frame clones and is missing some. Of 250,000 to 300,000 clones in the sample, 80% to 90% were seen once. The sample comprised PBMCs. The receptor source for this set is a young woman in good health and CMV-seronegative.

The chain uses TRBV9 and TRBJ2-5; D gene unclear. CDR1 and CDR2 from the germline V gene are SGDLS and YYNGEE. V lost 4 bases, J lost 9 bases, and 19 bases lay in between. CDR3 length: 14 amino acids. The CDR3 sequence: CASSLDNPPEAQYF. The CDR3 region has the DNA TGTGCCAGCAGCTTAGACAACCCTCCTGAGGCCCAGTACTTC.

The chain couples TRBV27 to TRBJ2-2, with TRBD2 matching over 7 bases. Germline V CDR1 and CDR2: MNHEY, SMNVEV (reference sequence). This CDR3 has 15 amino acids. The junction had 7 bases not matched to a gene; V was cut back by 9 bases and J by 0 bases. The CDR3 is CASIGAGTNTGELFF. CDR3 bases: TGTGCCAGTATCGGAGCGGGGACGAACACCGGGGAGCTGTTTTTT.

This chain uses TRBV2 with TRBJ1-1, with TRBD1 matching over 7 bases. J gave up 1 base and V 6 bases, and 5 bases lay outside the gene matches. Per the germline V gene, CDR1 is SNHLY and CDR2 is FYNNEI. The CDR3 contains 14 residues. The CDR3 DNA reads as TGTGCCAGCAGGTCCCGGACAGGGAACACTGAAGCTTTCTTT. It encodes CASRSRTGNTEAFF.

Only a few counts were recorded for this clone. J is TRBJ2-1 and V is TRBV6-1, with unresolved D. CDR1 and CDR2 from the germline V gene are MNHNS and SASEGT. This CDR3 contains 14 residues. The germline V and J ends were trimmed by 9 bases and 2 bases, with 14 bases remaining between them. The CDR3 DNA follows: TGTGCCAGTCGGAACAGTGACCCCTACAATGAGCAGTTCTTC. As protein: CASRNSDPYNEQFF.

The chain recombines TRBV2 with TRBJ2-6, with a possible D match to TRBD1 (5 bases). There are 18 residues in the CDR3. Germline V gene lookup returns CDR1 SNHLY and CDR2 FYNNEI. The V gene lost 0 bases and the J gene lost 0 bases, with 12 bases spanning the gap. CDR3 amino acids: CASSEAGQTNSGANVLTF. DNA of the CDR3: TGTGCCAGCAGTGAAGCTGGACAAACGAACTCTGGGGCCAACGTCCTGACTTTC. The entire variable domain, with the rest obtained from reference TRBV2 and TRBJ2-6, is as follows: EPEVTQTPSHQVTQMGQEVILRCVPISNHLYFYWYRQILGQKVEFLVSFYNNEISEKSEIFDDQFSVERPDGSNFTLKIRSTKLEDSAMYFCASSEAGQTNSGANVLTFGAGSRLTVL.

This clone was counted once. V is TRBV5-1 and J is TRBJ1-1, with 7 bases aligning to TRBD1. Trimming took 2 bases from V and 3 from J; bases not matched to a gene: 1. Germline V gives CDR1 SGHRS, CDR2 YFSETQ. The CDR3 loop spans 13 amino acids. The CDR3 loop reads CASSLQGYTEAFF. CDR3 sequence (DNA): TGCGCCAGCAGCTTACAGGGGTACACTGAAGCTTTCTTT.

Only one count was recorded for this clone. The rearrangement links TRBV7-7 to TRBJ2-5; TRBD1 agrees at 9 bases. The V and J ends lost 5 bases and 5 bases, in that order; junction bases with no gene match: 9. Germline V gene lookup returns CDR1 SSHAT and CDR2 FNYEAQ (reference sequence). The CDR3 sequence is 15 residues long. CDR3 nucleotides: TGTGCCAGCAGCCCCTGGACAGGGGTGGAGGAGACCCAGTACTTC. It yields the protein CASSPWTGVEETQYF.

The chain couples TRBV11-3 to TRBJ2-1; 10 bases map to TRBD2. Germline CDR1 reads SGHNT; CDR2 reads YENEEA. V lost 4 bases, J lost 3 bases, and 9 bases stayed unmatched. This CDR3 spans 17 amino acids. As DNA, the CDR3 is TGTGCCAGCAGCTCCTACTCCGGGACTAGCGTCTACAATGAGCAGTTCTTC. Its translation is CASSSYSGTSVYNEQFF.

The V gene is TRBV6-5, the J gene TRBJ2-1; D is undetermined. This CDR3 is 15 amino acids long. Trimming cost V 2 bases and J 2 bases, with 10 bases left between them. CDR1 and CDR2 from the germline V gene are MNHEY and SVGAGI. The CDR3 DNA sequence: TGTGCCAGCAGTTACCAGGCCGTCACCTACAATGAGCAGTTCTTC. This translates into CASSYQAVTYNEQFF.

V usage is TRBV6-1 and J usage is TRBJ2-1; D perhaps matches TRBD1 (8 bases). The V end was cut by 3 bases, the J end by 5 bases, with 23 bases between. Germline V gene lookup returns CDR1 MNHNS and CDR2 SASEGT. The CDR3 sequence is 18 residues long. CDR3 bases: TGTGCCAGCAGTGACCTACCACAGGGGGAGGGGACGGACAATGAGCAGTTCTTC. The encoded protein is CASSDLPQGEGTDNEQFF.

V is TRBV5-1 and J is TRBJ1-5, with 7 positions matching TRBD1. The CDR3 has 14 amino acids. V lost 5 bases and J lost 6; bases outside the gene matches: 8. Germline V gene data show CDR1 as SGHRS and CDR2 as YFSETQ. In nucleotides, the CDR3 is TGCGCCAGCAGTGAACAGGGGCTGGGTCAGCCCCAGCATTTT. Protein sequence: CASSEQGLGQPQHF.

V usage is TRBV4-1 and J usage is TRBJ2-3, with 10 bases identical to TRBD2. With 2 bases clipped from V and 5 bases from J, the junction kept 16 bases outside the gene matches. CDR3 size: 19 residues. CDR1 is MGHRA and CDR2 is YSYEKL in the germline V gene. CDR3 DNA sequence: TGCGCCAGCAGCCAACATGACACCAAAAAGCGGGAGGGTTTAGATACGCAGTATTTT. This encodes CASSQHDTKKREGLDTQYF.

The chain recombines TRBV11-2 with TRBJ1-2, with 8 bases fitting TRBD1. Trimming at V came to 2 bases and at J to 8 bases, leaving 10 bases not matched to a gene. Germline V lookup: CDR1 SGHAT, CDR2 FQNNGV. The CDR3 runs 15 residues. The CDR3 spells CASSLTFDRGKGYTF. The DNA of the CDR3 is TGTGCCAGCAGCTTAACCTTCGACAGGGGCAAAGGCTACACCTTC.

This clone was picked up a small number of times. The chain employs TRBV5-6 and TRBJ2-7, with 11 bases matching TRBD2. The V gene's germline CDR1 is SGHDT and CDR2 YYEEEE. Trimming cost V 0 bases and J 9 bases; bases outside gene matches: 5. This CDR3 spans 14 amino acids. CDR3 DNA sequence: TGTGCCAGCAGCTTGGAAGGGACTAGCGGCAGGCAGTACTTC. It yields the protein CASSLEGTSGRQYF.

This chain's CDR3 is CASSLSWTGSSEAFF. In nucleotides, the CDR3 is TGTGCCAGCAGTTTATCCTGGACAGGATCCTCTGAAGCTTTCTTT. The V gene is TRBV27, the J gene TRBJ1-1; 7 bases agree with TRBD1. CDR1 and CDR2 (germline): MNHEY, SMNVEV (reference sequence). The CDR3 loop spans 15 amino acids. Unmatched junction bases numbered 7, after V lost 0 bases and J lost 6 bases.

The rearrangement links TRBV5-4 to TRBJ1-2; D not resolved. This CDR3 is 11 amino acids long. CDR1 and CDR2 (germline): SGHNT, YYREEE (reference sequence). V lost 3 bases to trimming and J lost 7 bases, with 7 bases between them. CDR3 in amino acids: CASSSGAGYTF. The CDR3 region has the DNA TGTGCCAGCAGCTCCGGTGCTGGCTACACCTTC.

This chain links TRBV19 with TRBJ2-7; D call uncertain. V dropped 5 bases and J dropped 5 bases, with 7 bases sitting between them. The CDR3 has 11 amino acids. CDR1 LNHDA and CDR2 SQIVND come from the germline V gene (reference sequence). The CDR3 loop is CASSSTDEQYF. The CDR3 region has the DNA TGTGCCAGTAGTTCCACTGACGAGCAGTACTTC.

This clone was detected only a few times. The chain couples TRBV30 to TRBJ1-1; tentative D call: TRBD1 (5 bases). V lost 2 bases and J lost 10, with 14 bases in between. Per the germline V gene, CDR1 is GTSNPN and CDR2 is SVGIG (reference sequence). CDR3 size: 12 residues. The CDR3 protein is CAWSHSGQGAFF. The CDR3, as DNA: TGTGCCTGGAGTCACTCCGGGCAGGGAGCTTTCTTT.

This sequence joins TRBV27 and TRBJ1-1, with 7 bases matching TRBD1. The CDR3 is 14 residues long. Per the germline V gene, CDR1 is MNHEY and CDR2 is SMNVEV (reference sequence). Trimming at V came to 5 bases and at J to 4 bases, leaving 7 bases not matched to a gene. The CDR3 is CASSRQGTPTEAFF. As DNA, the CDR3 is TGTGCCAGCAGTCGACAGGGAACCCCCACTGAAGCTTTCTTT.

V and J are TRBV4-1 and TRBJ1-3, with D unclear. There are 15 residues in the CDR3. Trimming cost V 0 bases and J 13 bases, with 19 bases left between them. CDR1 MGHRA and CDR2 YSYEKL come from the germline V gene. The DNA for the CDR3 is TGCGCCAGCAGCCAAGATCTGGCCCGGGCAGGAGGAATATATTTT. Translation: CASSQDLARAGGIYF.

This chain links TRBV2 with TRBJ1-1, with TRBD1 matching over 7 bases. The CDR3 consists of 14 residues. Germline CDR1 and CDR2: SNHLY and FYNNEI. The V segment lost 4 bases and the J segment 2 bases; nucleotides outside the gene matches: 4. CDR3: CASSAEGANTEAFF. As DNA, the CDR3 is TGTGCCAGCAGTGCCGAGGGGGCTAACACTGAAGCTTTCTTT. Combining the CDR3 with reference TRBV2 and TRBJ1-1 gives the whole variable domain EPEVTQTPSHQVTQMGQEVILRCVPISNHLYFYWYRQILGQKVEFLVSFYNNEISEKSEIFDDQFSVERPDGSNFTLKIRSTKLEDSAMYFCASSAEGANTEAFFGQGTRLTVV.

This chain links TRBV28 with TRBJ2-1; 7 bases agree with TRBD1. Per germline, CDR1 MDHEN and CDR2 SYDVKM. The CDR3 spans 15 residues. After removal of 8 bases from V and 2 bases from J, the junction contained 9 bases not matched to a gene. The CDR3 DNA follows: TGTGCCAGCTGGGACAGCGAAATAGCCTACAATGAGCAGTTCTTC. This translates into CASWDSEIAYNEQFF.

This clone was counted a single time. The chain couples TRBV5-4 to TRBJ2-1; 7 nucleotides match TRBD2. Germline V gene data show CDR1 as SGHNT and CDR2 as YYREEE (reference sequence). The junction had 8 bases not matched to a gene; V was cut back by 4 bases and J by 7 bases. CDR3 length: 14 amino acids. CDR3 protein: CASSIPVGGNEQFF. CDR3 coding DNA: TGTGCCAGCAGCATCCCAGTCGGGGGGAATGAGCAGTTCTTC.

This chain connects TRBV5-1 to TRBJ2-6, with D uncertain. The CDR3 covers 15 residues. V shed 2 bases and J shed 2 bases, with 8 bases lying between them. CDR1 is SGHRS, CDR2 YFSETQ, per germline. DNA of the CDR3: TGCGCCAGCAGCTTTATCCGTGCTGGGGCCAACGTCCTGACTTTC. Translating gives CASSFIRAGANVLTF.

V is TRBV2 and J is TRBJ1-1; TRBD1 matches at 7 bases. Per germline, CDR1 SNHLY and CDR2 FYNNEI. V was clipped by 6 bases and J by 5 bases; unmatched bases: 6. CDR3 length: 13 residues. CDR3 region: CASSTDRVTEAFF. CDR3 in DNA: TGTGCCAGCAGCACAGACAGGGTTACTGAAGCTTTCTTT.

The chain joins TRBV7-6 to TRBJ2-1, with D possibly being TRBD2 (5 bases). The germline V and J ends were trimmed by 5 bases and 5 bases, with 16 bases remaining between them. The CDR3 loop spans 15 amino acids. From germline, CDR1 is SGHVS and CDR2 FNYEAQ. The CDR3 sequence is CASSLFERSNNEQFF. The CDR3, as DNA: TGTGCCAGCAGCCTCTTTGAGCGGAGTAACAATGAGCAGTTCTTC.

This chain joins TRBV28 and TRBJ2-7; TRBD2 matches at 12 bases. V lost 3 bases to trimming and J lost 2 bases; unmatched junction nucleotides: 5. Germline V gene lookup returns CDR1 MDHEN and CDR2 SYDVKM. The CDR3 contains 16 residues. CDR3 loop: CASSLTSGGPTYEQYF. The CDR3 nucleotides read TGTGCCAGCAGTTTGACTAGCGGGGGTCCTACCTACGAGCAGTACTTC.

This chain joins TRBV6-5 and TRBJ2-5; 7 bases align to TRBD1. This CDR3 has 13 residues. The ends lost 2 bases at V and 3 bases at J; junction bases unmatched: 0. CDR1 and CDR2 from the germline V gene are MNHEY and SVGAGI. CDR3 region: CASSYGQEETQYF. The CDR3 DNA reads TGTGCCAGCAGTTACGGACAGGAAGAGACCCAGTACTTC.

This chain links TRBV4-1 with TRBJ1-1; possibly TRBD1 for D (6 bases). CDR3 size: 16 residues. Trimming took 3 bases from V and 6 from J, leaving 20 bases between them. Per germline, CDR1 MGHRA and CDR2 YSYEKL. CDR3 in amino acids: CASSHARGAQGAEAFF. The CDR3, as DNA: TGCGCCAGCAGCCATGCTAGGGGAGCACAGGGTGCTGAAGCTTTCTTT.